This TCR beta chain was identified during a study of T-cell memory formation after mild COVID-19. Study overall: TCR clusters were mostly confined to one donor each.

General study findings and limits: The finding that pre-infection memory included some responding clones suggested that cross-reactive memory joined. Clones that contracted from day 15 to 85 were balanced CD4/CD8, while later expanders leaned CD4+.

The count of this clonotype is one. The antigen is undetermined. MiXCR, applied by TCRdb to the 5' RACE reads, yields one record per CDR3 protein. This table holds about 540,000 distinct CDR3 sequences, roughly 21% found once. V lost 4 bases, J lost 7 bases, and 3 bases stayed unmatched. The CDR3 has 14 residues. CDR1 is LGHNA and CDR2 is YNFKEQ in the germline V gene. The chain links TRBV4-2 to TRBJ1-5; 11 nucleotides line up with TRBD1. The source is an adult woman who had mild COVID-19 (a few samples of this study predate the infection). Cell type and time point are not known. Sample: PBMCs or a T cell subset sorted from them (not recorded which). The DNA for the CDR3 is TGTGCCAGCAGCCCAGGGACAGGGGGACAGCCCCAGCATTTT. Protein: CASSPGTGGQPQHF.